A selection of T cell receptor beta chains follows, all from one sample in a study of blood T cells in healthy people across ages. TCRdb re-analysed the 5' RACE reads in MiXCR, keeping a single row per CDR3 protein. Here the sample spans about 800,000 distinct CDR3 sequences, roughly 25% being singletons. These same records also appear under a second study, on T cells of mothers and their children.

Material for sequencing was blood. These TCRs come from a boy between 10 and 17 years old in good health. Each CDR3 is given with its conserved first and last residue.

TRBJ2-3 TRBV6-4 CASSDSGSADTQYF
TRBJ2-1 TRBV27 CASSLSPSGGSSYNEQFF
TRBJ2-3 TRBV14 CASSHFNTDTQYF
TRBJ2-5 TRBV30 CAWDESSGGTQETQYF
TRBJ2-6 TRBV6-2/TRBV6-3 CASSYGGGVSGANVLTF
TRBJ1-1 TRBV29-1 CSVETGGNTEAFF
TRBJ2-1 TRBV28 CASSLASSPYNEQFF
TRBJ2-3 TRBV7-8 CASSRAVGSTDTQYF
TRBJ2-5 TRBV4-1 CASSLGRIAGWETQYF
TRBJ1-1 TRBV19 CASSMFRGEAFF
- TRBV11-2 CASSLLIMRLDRYEQFF
- TRBV6-6 CASSKPGQGYEQYF
TRBJ2-5 TRBV6-6 CASSDRGHETQYF
TRBJ2-3 TRBV29-1 CSVEDYYNTDTQYF
TRBJ1-4 TRBV24-1 CATSEGDEKLFF
TRBJ2-1 TRBV20-1 CSARDRQQQEQFF
TRBJ2-3 TRBV7-2 CASIPGLACTDTQYF
TRBJ2-1 TRBV14 CASSHTWREGYNEQFF
TRBJ2-7 TRBV6-1 CASRPSYGDRGAHEQYF
TRBJ2-7 TRBV27 CASSAKGRGARHEQYF
TRBJ2-3 TRBV12-3/TRBV12-4 CASSPSSGGADTQYF
- TRBV7-8 CASSDLTGIEQFF
TRBJ2-1 TRBV29-1 CSVEGWQPFYNEQFF
TRBJ2-7 TRBV7-9 CASSSGLAGKPYEQYF
TRBJ1-2 TRBV5-1 CASSYIGQGDGYTF
TRBJ2-1 TRBV12-3/TRBV12-4 CASSFEAGVSYNEQFF
TRBJ2-2 TRBV7-9 CASSYLPTGELFF
TRBJ1-5 TRBV7-8 CASSLGWDRRDQPQHF
TRBJ2-3 TRBV5-8 CASSLGTGGGDTLYF
TRBJ2-3 TRBV12-5 CASGAATTDTQYF
TRBJ2-4 TRBV11-2 CASSLEGVAKNIQYF
TRBJ2-5 TRBV7-2 CACSTTSVEETQYF
TRBJ2-1 TRBV29-1 CSVGSEINEQFF
TRBJ1-2 TRBV28 CASSSTGARASYTF
TRBJ2-7 TRBV15 CATSRDQQRYEQYF
TRBJ1-2 TRBV5-4 CASSPDRAGGYTF
TRBJ2-4 TRBV14 CASSSDSAKNIQYF
TRBJ2-5 TRBV4-3 CASSPAQGVGETQYF
TRBJ1-3 TRBV7-2 CASSEDTGGTGNTIYF
TRBJ2-5 TRBV4-3 CASSQGTAGETQYF
TRBJ1-4 TRBV6-6 CASSGGQVRGLFF
- TRBV11-2 CASSLDYVTSYEQYF
TRBJ1-1 TRBV2 CASIDDTGYTEAFF
- TRBV5-6 CASSLVGAGDEQYF
- TRBV28 CASSSPGYYEQFF
TRBJ2-5 TRBV4-2 CASSQDNSVQETQYF
TRBJ1-1 TRBV20-1 CSARVQGTTEAFF
- TRBV20-1 CSASGYEQYF
TRBJ1-1 TRBV5-6 CASRLGGGGTEAFF
- TRBV12-3/TRBV12-4 CASRQEYEQYF
TRBJ1-1 TRBV29-1 CSVVGLGQGNTEAFF